This T cell receptor (beta chain) originates from a study of blood T cell repertoires in COVID-19. At the level of the study: Sites in the United States, Italy and Spain provided acute and convalescent COVID-19 samples. PBMCs, B-cell-depleted T cells, or T cells provided the cDNA or gDNA that made up the material.

Germline loops: CDR1 LNHDA, CDR2 SQIVND (reference sequence). V lost 7 bases, J lost 0 bases, and 9 bases stayed unmatched. The CDR3 extends over 16 amino acids. Under the authors' procedure: Using reference gene primer amplification, nucleated cell counts were estimated. Only in-frame clones appear in the TCRdb table, and some are missing; sequencing was by immunoSEQ multiplex PCR. That table is the source of V, J and clone size, and D and trimming were worked out from the DNA. The sample comprises roughly 150,000 clones, 88% of which are singletons, and around 2% rests with the top ten. The material sequenced was peripheral blood. This receptor was taken from a man aged 50 to 60 who had recovered from COVID-19. The V and J genes are TRBV19 and TRBJ1-1; the match to TRBD1 covers 9 bases. The CDR3 protein is CASNPGQGSLNTEAFF. CDR3 bases: TGTGCCAGTAATCCCGGACAGGGGAGTTTGAACACTGAAGCTTTCTTT.